The next 23 T cell receptor beta chains were all read from a single sample in a study of type 1 and type 2 diabetes patients (dated by TCRdb to 2016 to 2017). Sequencing instrument: Illumina MiSeq. For TCRbeta CDR3 amplification, the template was genomic DNA taken from the sorted T cell subsets. Multiplex PCR with 30 forward and 13 reverse primers amplified the TCRbeta CDR3 region. The public reads were reanalyzed by TCRdb: fastp trimming at Q25, MiXCR alignment, in-frame beta chains only. Under each unique CDR3 protein, matching rows form one entry showing the most common genes and DNA. This sample comprises about 270,000 distinct CDR3 sequences, around 47% of them detected only once. The ten largest clones represent roughly 13% of the sample. The sequencing sample was made of peripheral blood mononuclear cells (PBMCs). The receptors were gathered from a man younger than 35 with type 2 diabetes.

This clonotype was counted only a few times. CDR3 residues: CASSEAGSSYEQYF. CDR3 DNA sequence: TGTGCCAGCAGTGAAGCAGGTAGTTCCTACGAGCAGTACTTC. The genes are TRBV6-1 and TRBJ2-7; D is ambiguous. The CDR3 extends over 14 amino acids. Trimming left V 0 bases short and J 1 base short, with 7 bases between. Looked up from germline, CDR1 is MNHNS and CDR2 is SASEGT.

CDR3 bases: TGCAGCGTTGGAGGGACGTCTTTCACCGGGGAGCTGTTTTTT. It specifies CSVGGTSFTGELFF. This rearrangement joins TRBV29-1 to TRBJ2-2; D tentatively fits TRBD1 or TRBD2 (5 bases each). Germline V gives CDR1 SQVTM, CDR2 ANQGSEA. The CDR3 is 14 amino acids. V dropped 4 bases and J dropped 4 bases, with 13 bases sitting between them.

The rearrangement links TRBV4-2 to TRBJ2-5; D remains ambiguous. V gave up 0 bases and J gave up 5 bases, with 10 bases separating them. The CDR3 totals 14 residues. CDR1 LGHNA and CDR2 YNFKEQ come from the germline V gene. For the CDR3, the DNA is TGTGCCAGCAGCCAAGAACGGGCCTCGGAGACCCAGTACTTC. Amino acid sequence: CASSQERASETQYF.

This clonotype has a handful of counts. The chain combines TRBV19 with TRBJ1-2, with unresolved D. Germline-derived CDR1 and CDR2 are LNHDA and SQIVND (reference sequence). CDR3 length: 13 residues. The V gene lost 3 bases and the J gene lost 8 bases, with 13 bases spanning the gap. The CDR3 sequence: CASSIFGDNGYTF. DNA for the CDR3: TGTGCCAGTAGTATCTTTGGCGATAACGGCTACACCTTC.

This clonotype has a count of ten or more. V is TRBV2 and J is TRBJ1-6; 7 bases agree with TRBD1. Germline V gene data show CDR1 as SNHLY and CDR2 as FYNNEI. V trimming: 6 bases; J trimming: 8 bases; junction bases outside the gene matches: 7. The CDR3 sequence is 14 residues long. CDR3 sequence reads: CASSATGWDSPLHF. The CDR3 bases are TGTGCCAGCAGCGCGACAGGGTGGGATTCACCCCTCCACTTT.

This clonotype was observed a handful of times. The rearrangement uses TRBV30 and TRBJ1-6, with D maybe TRBD1 (6 bases). Germline CDR1 reads GTSNPN; CDR2 reads SVGIG (reference sequence). V lost 5 bases, J lost 9 bases, and 17 bases lay in between. This CDR3 spans 14 amino acids. The CDR3 here is CAWAPRDTSSPLHF. CDR3 in DNA: TGTGCCTGGGCACCCCGGGACACAAGTTCACCCCTCCACTTT.

This rearrangement joins TRBV20-1 to TRBJ2-7; unclear D gene. Between the trimmed V and J ends, which lost 0 bases and 2 bases, there was a span of 14 bases. The CDR3 spans 15 residues. Germline V lookup: CDR1 DFQATT, CDR2 SNEGSKA (reference sequence). This CDR3 reads CSARDLGFPTYEQYF. In DNA, the CDR3 is TGCAGTGCTAGAGATTTGGGCTTCCCCACCTACGAGCAGTACTTC.

Of note for this clonotype: A read error may be the cause here, since a much bigger clone is one base away. The gene calls are TRBV9 and TRBJ1-4; D ambiguous. The CDR3 runs to 11 residues. The germline V and J ends were trimmed by 0 bases and 6 bases, with 0 bases remaining between them. CDR1 SGDLS and CDR2 YYNGEE come from the germline V gene. CDR3 in amino acids: CASSVDEKLFF. In DNA, the CDR3 is TGTGCCAGCAGCGTAGATGAAAAACTGTTTTTT.

For this clonotype: The junction shows a germline mismatch at one end, possibly a read error. The chain recombines TRBV2 with TRBJ1-1; TRBD1 agrees at 9 bases. There are 13 residues in the CDR3. The germline V gene has CDR1 SNHLY and CDR2 FYNNEI. Here the CDR3 reads CASRTGGYTEALF. The CDR3 region has the DNA TGTGCCAGCAGGACAGGGGGGTACACTGAAGCTCTCTTT.

This clonotype was seen many times. The germline gene is not matched at one end of the junction; a read error may be the cause. The rearrangement uses TRBV10-1 and TRBJ2-2; D remains unclear. The germline V gene has CDR1 WNHNN and CDR2 SYGVQD (reference sequence). The CDR3 covers 13 residues. The CDR3 region has the DNA TGCGCCAGCAGTGAGTCGAATACCGGGGAGCTGTTTTTT. Its translation: CASSESNTGELFF.

The V call is TRBV20-1, the J call TRBJ2-2, with 9 bases fitting TRBD1. The germline V gene has CDR1 DFQATT and CDR2 SNEGSKA (reference sequence). After removal of 6 bases from V and 5 bases from J, the junction contained 7 bases not matched to a gene. The CDR3 is made up of 14 amino acids. This CDR3 is CSAEGQGRTGELFF. CDR3 sequence (DNA): TGCAGTGCCGAGGGACAGGGTCGTACCGGGGAGCTGTTTTTT.

The V gene is TRBV19, the J gene TRBJ2-2; D is unresolved. This CDR3 is built from 13 residues. Looked up from germline, CDR1 is LNHDA and CDR2 is SQIVND (reference sequence). Deletions cut 10 bases from V and 1 base from J, with 10 bases between. As DNA, the CDR3 is TGTGCCAATACGAAAGGGAACACCGGGGAGCTGTTTTTT. Translation: CANTKGNTGELFF.

Details on this clonotype: Germline is not matched at one junction end, which may reflect a read error. The V gene is TRBV2, the J gene TRBJ2-2, with D possibly being TRBD2 (7 bases). The CDR3 consists of 17 residues. Germline lookup yields CDR1 SNHLY and CDR2 FYNNEI. CDR3 sequence (DNA): TGTGCCATCAGTGAAAGGGATTTCGGGGGGCGTACCGGGGAGCTGTTTTTT. Translating gives CAISERDFGGRTGELFF.

This clonotype was seen a handful of times. The chain links TRBV14 to TRBJ1-4, with a weak D call TRBD1 (6 bases). V was shortened by 0 bases and J by 8 bases, with 16 bases between the two germline ends. CDR1 and CDR2 (germline): SGHDN, FVKESK. CDR3 length equals 16 residues. CDR3 protein: CASSQERGTGKEKLFF. As DNA, the CDR3 is TGTGCCAGCAGCCAAGAACGTGGAACAGGGAAAGAAAAACTGTTTTTT.

This clonotype was seen a few times. The rearrangement links TRBV2 to TRBJ1-4; D may be TRBD1 (5 bases). V was clipped by 8 bases and J by 3 bases, with 13 bases between them. Germline CDR1 reads SNHLY; CDR2 reads FYNNEI. The CDR3 consists of 14 residues. The CDR3 loop is CASSGRAANEKLFF. CDR3 sequence (DNA): TGTGCCAGCTCTGGCAGGGCTGCTAATGAAAAACTGTTTTTT.

Only a few counts were recorded for this clonotype. The rearrangement links TRBV2 to TRBJ2-5, with D perhaps matching TRBD1 or TRBD2 (5 bases each). This CDR3 is 15 amino acids long. Germline V lookup: CDR1 SNHLY, CDR2 FYNNEI. The V end lost 6 bases, the J end lost 3 bases, and 17 bases lay between the germline ends. DNA for the CDR3: TGTGCCAGCAGCCGGGGCATGACGGATGAAGAGACCCAGTACTTC. It encodes CASSRGMTDEETQYF.

The gene calls are TRBV7-9 and TRBJ1-2; the D gene is possibly TRBD1 (6 bases). Trimming removed 5 bases at V and 4 bases at J, with 17 bases between. In germline, CDR1 is SEHNR, CDR2 FQNEAQ (reference sequence). This CDR3 has 15 amino acids. CDR3 amino acids: CASSLGGAYSYGYTF. In DNA form, the CDR3 reads TGTGCCAGCAGCCTGGGGGGGGCATATAGCTATGGCTACACCTTC.

The sample holds a few counts of this clonotype. The chain combines TRBV4-1 with TRBJ2-7; perhaps TRBD1 as D (6 bases). Trimming took 0 bases from V and 3 from J, leaving 12 bases between them. CDR3 length: 15 residues. Germline-derived CDR1 and CDR2 are MGHRA and YSYEKL. The CDR3 sequence: CASSQEGQGNYEQYF. The CDR3, as DNA: TGCGCCAGCAGCCAAGAGGGACAAGGGAACTACGAGCAGTACTTC.

This clonotype was counted between two and nine times. The CDR3 DNA reads as TGTGCCAGCAGTGAAGCGTGGTTCGGAAACACCGGGGAGCTGTTTTTT. Its protein is CASSEAWFGNTGELFF. The genes are TRBV6-1 and TRBJ2-2; D ambiguous. Looked up from germline, CDR1 is MNHNS and CDR2 is SASEGT. The CDR3 has 16 residues. The V and J ends lost 0 bases and 2 bases respectively, with 10 bases between them.

This chain joins TRBV7-2 and TRBJ2-5; D is unclear. Per germline, CDR1 SGHTA and CDR2 FQGNSA. V was clipped by 11 bases and J by 5 bases, with 15 bases between them. The CDR3 consists of 12 residues. CDR3 DNA sequence: TGTGCCGCCGGGCACCTGGGGGAGACCCAGTACTTC. This gives the protein CAAGHLGETQYF. The full variable domain, rest sourced from reference TRBV7-2 and TRBJ2-5, is GAGVSQSPSNKVTEKGKDVELRCDPISGHTALYWYRQSLGQGLEFLIYFQGNSAPDKSGLPSDRFSAERTGGSVSTLTIQRTQQEDSAVYLCAAGHLGETQYFGPGTRLLVL.

This clonotype was counted between two and nine times. This chain uses TRBV15 with TRBJ1-1; D is unclear. The CDR3 consists of 14 residues. The germline V gene has CDR1 LNHNV and CDR2 YYDKDF (reference sequence). The V end was cut by 2 bases, the J end by 3 bases, with 10 bases between. The CDR3 region is CATSRMRVDTEAFF. The CDR3 DNA reads as TGTGCCACCAGCAGAATGAGGGTGGACACTGAAGCTTTCTTT. The full variable domain, with the rest looked up from reference TRBV15 and TRBJ1-1, is DAMVIQNPRYQVTQFGKPVTLSCSQTLNHNVMYWYQQKSSQAPKLLFHYYDKDFNNEADTPDNFQSRRPNTSFCFLDIRSPGLGDTAMYLCATSRMRVDTEAFFGQGTRLTVV.

Turning to this clonotype: The junction differs from germline at one of its ends, possibly a read error. The chain couples TRBV7-9 to TRBJ1-1; the match to TRBD1 covers 11 bases. The length of the CDR3 is 14 residues. CDR1 SEHNR and CDR2 FQNEAQ come from the germline V gene (reference sequence). For the CDR3, the DNA is TGTGCCAGCACCCTTACCCGGGACAGGGGGAAGATCGAGTTT. Its protein is CASTLTRDRGKIEF.

The J gene is TRBJ1-1, the V gene TRBV24-1; D might be TRBD1 (5 bases). The CDR3 totals 13 residues. V lost 7 bases and J 4 bases, leaving 12 bases between the germline ends. Germline-derived CDR1 and CDR2 are KGHDR and SFDVKD. This CDR3 is CATRGGALTEAFF. In DNA form, the CDR3 reads TGTGCCACCAGGGGAGGGGCTCTCACTGAAGCTTTCTTT.